This entry lists 26 T cell receptor beta chains sequenced from one sample in a study of blood T cell repertoires in COVID-19 (TCRdb year 2020). Receptor libraries were prepared by the immunoSEQ multiplex PCR assay. Not all clones reach the TCRdb copy of this immuneACCESS table, which keeps in-frame sequences only. Checked studies attribute under half of the gap to unresolved V genes and leave the rest unexplained. In all, the sample holds around 150,000 clones, and just under 85% of those were seen once. The ten largest clones capture roughly 3.4% of the sample. The specimen was PBMCs or T cells enriched from blood (not recorded which). Source of these receptors: a woman between 45 and 60 years old with acute COVID-19.

The chain carries TRBV3-1 (or the pseudogene TRBV3-2) and TRBJ2-6; D perhaps matches TRBD2 (8 bases). Germline loops: CDR1 LGHDT, CDR2 YNNKEL (reference sequence). The CDR3 spans 19 residues. V was clipped by 4 bases and J by 2 bases, with 21 bases between them. The CDR3: CASSPRGSSGRPGANVLTF. In DNA form, the CDR3 reads TGTGCCAGCAGCCCCAGGGGGTCCAGCGGGAGACCTGGGGCCAACGTCCTGACTTTC.

V gene TRBV10-3 combines with J gene TRBJ2-3, with TRBD1 identical over 7 bases. The V gene's germline CDR1 is ENHRY and CDR2 SYGVKD. The CDR3 extends over 14 amino acids. V dropped 4 bases and J dropped 2; count of bases not matched to a gene: 3. The CDR3 coding sequence is TGTGCCATCAGTGTGGGACAGACCACAGATACGCAGTATTTT. This translates into CAISVGQTTDTQYF.

The chain recombines TRBV28 with TRBJ1-6; TRBD1 agrees at 8 bases. Germline V gene lookup returns CDR1 MDHEN and CDR2 SYDVKM. The CDR3 runs to 14 residues. The ends lost 7 bases at V and 7 bases at J; junction bases unmatched: 6. The CDR3, as DNA: TGTGCCAGCACCCGGACAGGGAACAATTCACCCCTCCACTTT. Amino acids: CASTRTGNNSPLHF.

The gene calls are TRBV11-3 and TRBJ2-1; D is unresolved. Trimming left V 5 bases short and J 6 bases short, with 11 bases between. The CDR3 has 13 residues. Looked up from germline, CDR1 is SGHNT and CDR2 is YENEEA. CDR3 region: CASSPTIGNEQFF. The CDR3 DNA reads TGTGCCAGCAGCCCAACTATTGGCAATGAGCAGTTCTTC.

CDR3: CASSVTGTAGELFF. In DNA form, the CDR3 reads TGTGCCAGCAGCGTAACCGGGACTGCCGGGGAGCTGTTTTTT. V and J are TRBV9 and TRBJ2-2; tentatively, D is TRBD2 (6 bases). Germline lookup yields CDR1 SGDLS and CDR2 YYNGEE. V was clipped by 1 base and J by 6 bases, with 10 bases between them. This CDR3 spans 14 amino acids.

This chain links TRBV7-9 with TRBJ1-3; 7 bases align to TRBD1. The V gene's germline CDR1 is SEHNR and CDR2 FQNEAQ (reference sequence). J lost 0 bases, V lost 3 bases, and 5 bases had no gene match. The CDR3 extends over 16 amino acids. This CDR3 reads CASSFETGTSGNTIYF. The CDR3 DNA is TGTGCCAGCAGCTTCGAGACAGGGACCTCTGGAAACACCATATATTTT.

The CDR3 spells CAISPRTGSGEQYF. DNA of the CDR3: TGTGCCATCAGTCCTCGGACAGGGAGCGGCGAGCAGTACTTC. The chain is built from TRBV10-3 and TRBJ2-7; the match to TRBD1 covers 8 bases. V was pared by 5 bases and J by 6 bases, with 9 bases of the junction left unmatched. This CDR3 spans 14 amino acids. The germline gives CDR1 ENHRY, CDR2 SYGVKD.

The V and J genes are TRBV19 and TRBJ1-2; 7 bases are a match to TRBD1. Per germline, CDR1 LNHDA and CDR2 SQIVND (reference sequence). The CDR3 is 15 residues long. V was pared by 8 bases and J by 0 bases, with 9 bases of the junction left unmatched. CDR3 coding DNA: TGTGCCAGTTCTGCTGACAGGGTCTCTAACTATGGCTACACCTTC. Encoded protein: CASSADRVSNYGYTF.

The rearrangement uses TRBV12-3 or TRBV12-4 and TRBJ1-2, with D maybe TRBD1 (6 bases). The CDR3 extends over 13 amino acids. V was clipped by 6 bases and J by 1 base, with 9 bases between them. CDR3 nucleotide sequence: TGTGCCAGCAGCCTCAGGGGTAACTATGGCTACACCTTC. This sequence encodes CASSLRGNYGYTF.

V gene TRBV9 combines with J gene TRBJ1-1; D is unresolved. Between the trimmed V and J ends, which lost 3 bases and 3 bases, there was a span of 6 bases. Germline values: CDR1 SGDLS, CDR2 YYNGEE. The CDR3 runs to 12 residues. The CDR3 DNA reads as TGTGCCAGCAGCGCTTCTGACACTGAAGCTTTCTTT. This sequence encodes CASSASDTEAFF.

The chain links TRBV7-9 to TRBJ2-1; D is possibly TRBD2 (6 bases). Per the germline V gene, CDR1 is SEHNR and CDR2 is FQNEAQ (reference sequence). V was trimmed by 4 bases and J by 4 bases, leaving 20 bases between them. This CDR3 spans 17 amino acids. DNA for the CDR3: TGTGCCAGCAGCTCTTCCGGGACTCCGGGGTCATACAATGAGCAGTTCTTC. As protein: CASSSSGTPGSYNEQFF.

The chain recombines TRBV28 with TRBJ2-7, with 13 bases fitting TRBD2. CDR1 MDHEN and CDR2 SYDVKM come from the germline V gene. Trimming removed 5 bases from V and 3 bases from J; junction bases left unmatched: 16. This CDR3 region has 19 residues. The CDR3 spells CASSPSTGGTSGTYYEQYF. The CDR3 coding sequence is TGTGCCAGCAGTCCCTCGACAGGAGGGACTAGCGGGACCTACTACGAGCAGTACTTC.

The gene calls are TRBV11-2 and TRBJ2-7; a possible D gene is TRBD1 (6 bases). V was trimmed by 5 bases and J by 11 bases, leaving 16 bases between them. The CDR3 is 12 amino acids. Looked up from germline, CDR1 is SGHAT and CDR2 is FQNNGV. CDR3 loop: CASSLSTGMEYF. Written as DNA, the CDR3 is TGTGCCAGCAGCCTATCAACAGGGATGGAGTACTTC.

The rearrangement uses TRBV4-1 and TRBJ2-5; D is perhaps TRBD1 (7 bases). The germline CDR1 and CDR2 sequences are MGHRA and YSYEKL. Trimming cost V 0 bases and J 5 bases, with 16 bases left between them. CDR3 length equals 16 residues. The CDR3 nucleotides read TGCGCCAGCAGCCAAGATCGAGGAGGGGGCTTGGAGACCCAGTACTTC. Encoded protein: CASSQDRGGGLETQYF.

This clone was picked up one time. V and J are TRBV21-1 and TRBJ2-1; the D call TRBD2 from the table was never checked on the DNA. TRBV21-1 is annotated as a pseudogene. This CDR3 comprises 20 residues. The CDR3 reads CASSKKLAGDPPKSYNEQFF. CDR3 bases: TGTGCCAGCAGCAAAAAACTAGCGGGAGACCCCCCGAAATCCTACAATGAGCAGTTCTTC.

The chain uses TRBV7-9 and TRBJ2-1; a weak D match, TRBD1 (6 bases). CDR1 and CDR2 from the germline V gene are SEHNR and FQNEAQ (reference sequence). The CDR3 is 15 residues long. Deletions cut 4 bases from V and 6 bases from J, with 16 bases between. The CDR3 DNA follows: TGTGCCAGCAGCTCCCTAGCCGGGACAATCAATGAGCAGTTCTTC. Translated: CASSSLAGTINEQFF.

The V call is TRBV3-1 (or the pseudogene TRBV3-2), the J call TRBJ1-5; unclear D gene. In germline, CDR1 is LGHDT, CDR2 YNNKEL (reference sequence). The CDR3 length is 15 residues. Trimming removed 1 base from V and 3 bases from J, with 10 bases in between. The CDR3 region is CASSQAAGSNQPQHF. CDR3 in DNA: TGTGCCAGCAGCCAAGCGGCGGGGTCCAATCAGCCCCAGCATTTT.

Regarding this clone: The same CDR3 also results from other DNA sequences found in this sample. The CDR3 spells CASSLGGRSDTQYF. In nucleotides, the CDR3 is TGCGCCAGCAGCTTGGGCGGGAGGTCAGATACGCAGTATTTT. The V call is TRBV5-1, the J call TRBJ2-3, with 8 bases lining up with TRBD2. The junction had 1 base not matched to a gene; V was cut back by 0 bases and J by 4 bases. The CDR3 has 14 amino acids. Germline lookup yields CDR1 SGHRS and CDR2 YFSETQ. Variable domain in full (rest from reference TRBV5-1 and TRBJ2-3): KAGVTQTPRYLIKTRGQQVTLSCSPISGHRSVSWYQQTPGQGLQFLFEYFSETQRNKGNFPGRFSGRQFSNSRSEMNVSTLELGDSALYLCASSLGGRSDTQYFGPGTRLTVL.

The V and J genes are TRBV5-1 and TRBJ2-3; tentative D call: TRBD2 (6 bases). The CDR3 contains 12 residues. V lost 7 bases and J lost 5, with 11 bases in between. Germline V CDR1 and CDR2: SGHRS, YFSETQ. The CDR3 DNA reads TGCGCCAGCGGGGGGTATGGAGATACGCAGTATTTT. The encoded protein is CASGGYGDTQYF. Complete variable domain (other parts from reference TRBV5-1 and TRBJ2-3): KAGVTQTPRYLIKTRGQQVTLSCSPISGHRSVSWYQQTPGQGLQFLFEYFSETQRNKGNFPGRFSGRQFSNSRSEMNVSTLELGDSALYLCASGGYGDTQYFGPGTRLTVL.

This chain joins TRBV11-2 and TRBJ2-1, with D unclear. The CDR3 consists of 14 residues. Germline V lookup: CDR1 SGHAT, CDR2 FQNNGV. The V gene lost 1 base and the J gene lost 2 bases, with 6 bases spanning the gap. CDR3 amino acids: CASSLAFTYNEQFF. Written as DNA, the CDR3 is TGTGCCAGCAGCTTAGCCTTTACCTACAATGAGCAGTTCTTC.

The J gene is TRBJ2-2, the V gene TRBV4-1; D unclear. This CDR3 comprises 13 residues. The germline V gene has CDR1 MGHRA and CDR2 YSYEKL. V shed 4 bases and J shed 5 bases, with 8 bases lying between them. CDR3 region: CASSRERTGELFF. CDR3 coding DNA: TGCGCCAGCAGCCGCGAAAGAACCGGGGAGCTGTTTTTT.

CDR3: CASSQSGTSGNYNEQFF. The CDR3 nucleotides are TGTGCCAGCAGCCAATCCGGGACTAGCGGGAACTACAATGAGCAGTTCTTC. The V and J genes are TRBV4-2 and TRBJ2-1, with 13 bases identical to TRBD2. The CDR3 runs 17 residues. Losses at the gene ends were 2 bases for V and 3 bases for J; bases not matched to a gene: 4. Germline V gene sequence: CDR1 LGHNA, CDR2 YNFKEQ.

This clone has a handful of counts. The V call is TRBV4-3, the J call TRBJ1-6, with 8 bases aligning to TRBD1. The CDR3 spans 15 residues. The germline V gene encodes CDR1 LGHNA and CDR2 YSLEER. V shed 4 bases and J 11 bases; nucleotides not matched to a gene: 10. The CDR3 DNA sequence: TGCGCCAGCAGCCCACAGGGGGAGGGCGGAACACCCCTCCACTTT. Amino acid sequence: CASSPQGEGGTPLHF.

The V gene is TRBV6-5, the J gene TRBJ2-7; possible D gene TRBD2, 6 bases. Germline-derived CDR1 and CDR2 are MNHEY and SVGAGI. This CDR3 spans 15 amino acids. Trimming cost V 5 bases and J 0 bases, with 14 bases left between them. The CDR3: CASSRRDLGSYEQYF. DNA for the CDR3: TGTGCCAGCAGTCGCCGGGACTTGGGCTCCTACGAGCAGTACTTC.

This clone occurred a few times. The V gene is TRBV9, the J gene TRBJ2-2, with 7 positions matching TRBD2. The CDR3 extends over 16 amino acids. J was trimmed by 0 bases and V by 4 bases; bases with no gene match: 6. Per germline, CDR1 SGDLS and CDR2 YYNGEE. CDR3 in DNA: TGTGCCAGCAGCCTCCGACTAGCACCGAACACCGGGGAGCTGTTTTTT. Amino acids: CASSLRLAPNTGELFF. Drawing the rest from reference TRBV9 and TRBJ2-2, the complete variable domain is DSGVTQTPKHLITATGQRVTLRCSPRSGDLSVYWYQQSLDQGLQFLIQYYNGEERAKGNILERFSAQQFPDLHSELNLSSLELGDSALYFCASSLRLAPNTGELFFGEGSRLTVL.

The gene calls are TRBV5-1 and TRBJ2-7, with 8 bases that match TRBD1. In germline, CDR1 is SGHRS, CDR2 YFSETQ. The V segment lost 4 bases and the J segment 2 bases; nucleotides outside the gene matches: 5. This CDR3 comprises 14 residues. CDR3 sequence: CASSQRQGPYEQYF. The DNA for the CDR3 is TGCGCCAGCAGCCAGAGACAGGGGCCCTACGAGCAGTACTTC.